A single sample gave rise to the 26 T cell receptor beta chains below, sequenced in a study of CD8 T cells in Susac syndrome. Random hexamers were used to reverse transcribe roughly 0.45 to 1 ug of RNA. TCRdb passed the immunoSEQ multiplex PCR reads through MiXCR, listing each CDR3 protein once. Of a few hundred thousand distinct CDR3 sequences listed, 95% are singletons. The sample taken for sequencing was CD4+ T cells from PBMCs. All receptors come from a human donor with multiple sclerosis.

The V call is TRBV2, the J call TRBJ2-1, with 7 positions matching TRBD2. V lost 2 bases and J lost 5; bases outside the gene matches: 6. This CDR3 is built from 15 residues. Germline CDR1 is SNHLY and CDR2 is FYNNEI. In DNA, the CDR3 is TGTGCCAGCAGTGAATCGGGACTAACTCACAATGAGCAGTTCTTC. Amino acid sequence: CASSESGLTHNEQFF.

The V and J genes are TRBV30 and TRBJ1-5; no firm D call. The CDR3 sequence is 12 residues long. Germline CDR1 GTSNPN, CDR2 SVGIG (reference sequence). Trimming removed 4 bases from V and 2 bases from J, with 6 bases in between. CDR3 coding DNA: TGTGCCTGGACCATGGGCAATCAGCCCCAGCATTTT. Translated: CAWTMGNQPQHF.

CDR3 protein: CASSQLDGGYGYTF. CDR3 bases: TGTGCCAGCAGCCAACTAGACGGGGGCTATGGCTACACCTTC. This chain uses TRBV3-1 with TRBJ1-2, with D perhaps TRBD1 (5 bases). Trimming left V 2 bases short and J 4 bases short, with 11 bases between. Germline CDR1 reads LGHDT; CDR2 reads YNNKEL (reference sequence). This CDR3 spans 14 amino acids.

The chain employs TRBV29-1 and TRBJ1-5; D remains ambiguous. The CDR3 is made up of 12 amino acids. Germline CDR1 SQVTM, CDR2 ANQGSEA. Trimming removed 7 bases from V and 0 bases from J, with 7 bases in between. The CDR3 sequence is CSARYSNQPQHF. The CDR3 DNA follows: TGCAGCGCTAGATATAGCAATCAGCCCCAGCATTTT.

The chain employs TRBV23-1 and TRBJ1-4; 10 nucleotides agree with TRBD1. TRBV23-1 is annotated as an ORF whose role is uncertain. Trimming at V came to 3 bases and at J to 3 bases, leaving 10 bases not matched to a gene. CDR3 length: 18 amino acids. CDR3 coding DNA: TGCGCCAGCAGTCAGGCTCCCGGGACAGGGGCGGCTAATGAAAAACTGTTTTTT. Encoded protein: CASSQAPGTGAANEKLFF.

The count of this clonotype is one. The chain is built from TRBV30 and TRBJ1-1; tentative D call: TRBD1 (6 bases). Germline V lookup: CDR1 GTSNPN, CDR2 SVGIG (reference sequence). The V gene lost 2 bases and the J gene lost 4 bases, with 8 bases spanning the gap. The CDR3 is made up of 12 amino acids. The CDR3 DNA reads TGTGCCTGGAGTAAGGGGGGCACTGAAGCTTTCTTT. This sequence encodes CAWSKGGTEAFF.

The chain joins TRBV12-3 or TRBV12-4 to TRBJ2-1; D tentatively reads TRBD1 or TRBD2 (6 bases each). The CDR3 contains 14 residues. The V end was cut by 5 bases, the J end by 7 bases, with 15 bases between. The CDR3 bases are TGTGCCAGCAGTCCAACCACAGGGAGGAATGAGCAGTTCTTC. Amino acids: CASSPTTGRNEQFF.

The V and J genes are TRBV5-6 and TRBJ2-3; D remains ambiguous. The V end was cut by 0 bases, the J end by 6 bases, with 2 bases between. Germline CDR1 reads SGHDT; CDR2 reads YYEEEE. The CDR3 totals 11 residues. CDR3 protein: CASSLVDTQYF. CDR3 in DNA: TGTGCCAGCAGCTTGGTGGATACGCAGTATTTT.

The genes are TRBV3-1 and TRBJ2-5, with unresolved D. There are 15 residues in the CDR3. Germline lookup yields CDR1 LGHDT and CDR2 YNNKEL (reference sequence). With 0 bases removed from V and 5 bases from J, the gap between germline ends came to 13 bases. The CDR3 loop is CASSQDRGIAETQYF. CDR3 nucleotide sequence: TGTGCCAGCAGCCAAGATCGAGGAATCGCCGAGACCCAGTACTTC.

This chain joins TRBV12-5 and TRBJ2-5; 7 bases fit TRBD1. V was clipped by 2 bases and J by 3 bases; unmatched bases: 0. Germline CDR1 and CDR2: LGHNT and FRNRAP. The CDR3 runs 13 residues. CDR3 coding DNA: TGTGCTAGTGGTTTGACAGGGGAAGAGACCCAGTACTTC. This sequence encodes CASGLTGEETQYF.

CDR3 protein: CASSPPSSSGTEAFF. The DNA of the CDR3 is TGTGCCAGCAGCCCTCCTTCGAGCTCGGGCACTGAAGCTTTCTTT. The chain couples TRBV5-6 to TRBJ1-1; D not certain. The CDR3 extends over 15 amino acids. V was trimmed by 4 bases and J by 4 bases, leaving 17 bases between them. In germline, CDR1 is SGHDT, CDR2 YYEEEE.

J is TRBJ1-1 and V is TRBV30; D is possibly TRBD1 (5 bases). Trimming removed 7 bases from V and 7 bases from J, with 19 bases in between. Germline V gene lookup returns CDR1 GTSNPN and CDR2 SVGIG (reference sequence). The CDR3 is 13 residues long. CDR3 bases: TGTGCCTTTGCCGGGACCGGGCGTGGTGAAGCTTTCTTT. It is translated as CAFAGTGRGEAFF.

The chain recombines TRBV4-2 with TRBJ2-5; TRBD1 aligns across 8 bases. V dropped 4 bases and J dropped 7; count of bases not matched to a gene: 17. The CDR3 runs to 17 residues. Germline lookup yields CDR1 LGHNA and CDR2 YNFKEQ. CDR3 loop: CASSPALPGQVGVTQYF. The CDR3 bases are TGTGCCAGCAGCCCAGCCTTACCGGGACAGGTCGGGGTGACCCAGTACTTC.

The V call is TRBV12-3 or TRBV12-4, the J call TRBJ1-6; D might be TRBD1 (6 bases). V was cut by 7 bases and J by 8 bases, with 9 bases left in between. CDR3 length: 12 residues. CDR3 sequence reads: CASTHRDSPLHF. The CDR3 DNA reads TGTGCCAGCACCCACAGGGATTCACCCCTCCACTTT.

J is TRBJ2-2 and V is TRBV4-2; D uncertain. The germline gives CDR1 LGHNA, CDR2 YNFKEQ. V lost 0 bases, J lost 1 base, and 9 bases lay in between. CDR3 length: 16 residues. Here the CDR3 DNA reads TGTGCCAGCAGCCAAGATAACATGATGAACACCGGGGAGCTGTTTTTT. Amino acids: CASSQDNMMNTGELFF.

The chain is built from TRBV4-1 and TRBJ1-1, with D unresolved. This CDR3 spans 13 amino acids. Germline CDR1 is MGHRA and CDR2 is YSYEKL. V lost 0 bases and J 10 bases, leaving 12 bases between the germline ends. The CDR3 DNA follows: TGCGCCAGCAGCCAAGATAGGGTGGGTGCAGCTTTCTTT. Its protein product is CASSQDRVGAAFF.

The CDR3 loop reads CSVEDPGLMGETQYF. CDR3 in DNA: TGCAGCGTTGAAGATCCCGGATTGATGGGAGAGACCCAGTACTTC. V is TRBV29-1 and J is TRBJ2-5, with D hard to call. The CDR3 is 15 residues long. V shed 0 bases and J shed 4 bases, with 15 bases lying between them. Per the germline V gene, CDR1 is SQVTM and CDR2 is ANQGSEA.

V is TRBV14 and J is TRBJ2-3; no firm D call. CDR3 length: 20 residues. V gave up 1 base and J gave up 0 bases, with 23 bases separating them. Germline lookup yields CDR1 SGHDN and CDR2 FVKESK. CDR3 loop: CASSQGDFAGSITSTDTQYF. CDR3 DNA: TGTGCCAGCAGCCAAGGGGATTTCGCAGGTTCCATCACTAGCACAGATACGCAGTATTTT. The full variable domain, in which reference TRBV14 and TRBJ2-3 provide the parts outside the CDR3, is EAGVTQFPSHSVIEKGQTVTLRCDPISGHDNLYWYRRVMGKEIKFLLHFVKESKQDESGMPNNRFLAERTGGTYSTLKVQPAELEDSGVYFCASSQGDFAGSITSTDTQYFGPGTRLTVL.

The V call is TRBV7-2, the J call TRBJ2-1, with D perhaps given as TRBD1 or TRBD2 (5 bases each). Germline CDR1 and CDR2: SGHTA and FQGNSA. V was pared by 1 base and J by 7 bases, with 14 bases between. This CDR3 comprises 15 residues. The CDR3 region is CASSLVVGVGNEQFF. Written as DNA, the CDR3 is TGTGCCAGCAGCTTAGTCGTGGGGGTGGGGAATGAGCAGTTCTTC.

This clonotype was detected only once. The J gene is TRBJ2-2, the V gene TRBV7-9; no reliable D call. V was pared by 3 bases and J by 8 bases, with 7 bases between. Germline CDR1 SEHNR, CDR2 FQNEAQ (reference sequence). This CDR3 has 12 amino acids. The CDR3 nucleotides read TGTGCCAGCAGCTTCGAAATAGGGGAGCTGTTTTTT. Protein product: CASSFEIGELFF.

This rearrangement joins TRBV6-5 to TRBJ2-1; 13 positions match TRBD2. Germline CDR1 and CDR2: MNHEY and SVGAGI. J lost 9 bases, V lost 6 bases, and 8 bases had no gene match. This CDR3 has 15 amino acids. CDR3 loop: CASRPTSGGLVEQFF. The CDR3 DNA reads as TGTGCCAGCAGGCCGACTAGCGGGGGGTTGGTTGAGCAGTTCTTC.

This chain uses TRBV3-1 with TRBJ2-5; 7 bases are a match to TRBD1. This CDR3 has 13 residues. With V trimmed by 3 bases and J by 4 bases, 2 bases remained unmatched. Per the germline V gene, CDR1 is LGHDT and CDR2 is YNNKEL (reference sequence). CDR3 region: CASSQGQLETQYF. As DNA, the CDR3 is TGTGCCAGCAGCCAGGGACAGCTAGAGACCCAGTACTTC.

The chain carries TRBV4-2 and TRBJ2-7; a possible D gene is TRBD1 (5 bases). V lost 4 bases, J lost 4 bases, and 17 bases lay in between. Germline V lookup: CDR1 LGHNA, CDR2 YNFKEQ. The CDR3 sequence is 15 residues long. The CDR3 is CASSPGPGPQYEQYV. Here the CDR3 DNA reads TGTGCCAGCAGCCCAGGGCCAGGGCCGCAGTACGAGCAGTACGTC.

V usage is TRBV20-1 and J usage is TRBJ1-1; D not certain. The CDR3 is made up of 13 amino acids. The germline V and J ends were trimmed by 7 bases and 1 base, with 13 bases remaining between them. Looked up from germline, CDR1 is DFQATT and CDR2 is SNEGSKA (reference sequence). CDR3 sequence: CSERGYSNTEAFF. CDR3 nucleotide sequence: TGCAGTGAGAGAGGATACTCGAACACTGAAGCTTTCTTT.

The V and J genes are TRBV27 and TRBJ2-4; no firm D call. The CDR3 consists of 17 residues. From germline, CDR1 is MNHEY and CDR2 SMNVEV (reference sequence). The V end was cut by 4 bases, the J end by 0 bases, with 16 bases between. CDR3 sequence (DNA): TGTGCCAGCAGTTCCCCCGCCCCAAGCAGAGCCAAAAACATTCAGTACTTC. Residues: CASSSPAPSRAKNIQYF.

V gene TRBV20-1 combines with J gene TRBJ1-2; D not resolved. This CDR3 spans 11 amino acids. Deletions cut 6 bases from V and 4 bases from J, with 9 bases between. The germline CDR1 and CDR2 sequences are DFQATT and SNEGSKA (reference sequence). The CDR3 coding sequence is TGCAGTGCAACAGAATCCTATGGCTACACCTTC. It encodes CSATESYGYTF.